This T cell receptor (beta chain) was obtained from a study of T cell responses to AZD1222 COVID-19 vaccine. Study-wide results and limits: Variant regions that are unmutated are reportedly the target of nearly half of spike-specific TCRs. Mostly white British, mostly female donors; authors suggested clonal diversity may be underestimated. AZD1222 recipients seropositive at baseline numbered only five or six. Spike-specific TCR depth and breadth grew after two AZD1222 doses.

Assay used: immunoSEQ multiplex PCR; TCRdb lists only in-frame clones, some missing. The data show 100,000 to 150,000 clones, about 85% seen once. Germline V gene sequence: CDR1 PRHDT, CDR2 FYEKMQ (reference sequence). The V gene lost 5 bases and the J gene lost 2 bases, with 16 bases spanning the gap. The CDR3 length is 15 residues. About this clone: Its antigen is still unknown.

The V call is TRBV13, the J call TRBJ2-7, with D perhaps matching TRBD2 (7 bases). Here the sequenced sample was peripheral blood, taken on day 0 of AZD1222 vaccination. The receptor was isolated from an adult in good health. The CDR3, as DNA: TGTGCCAGCAGCACCACTTCGGGGGGCACCTACGAGCAGTACTTC. Protein sequence: CASSTTSGGTYEQYF.